These 17 T cell receptor beta chains share one sample of origin, sequenced in a study of early T cells in non-severe SARS-CoV-2 infection. From the 5' RACE reads, TCRdb called clonotypes with MiXCR, one entry per CDR3 protein. The data show 29,000 or so distinct CDR3 sequences, with more than 5% seen just once and approximately 11% held by the top ten. Sequencing was done on a sample of whole blood. The receptors stem from an adult who was a healthcare worker with PCR-confirmed SARS-CoV-2 infection or an uninfected control (not recorded which).

This clonotype was counted at least ten times. The chain has TRBV20-1 and TRBJ1-1; unclear D gene. Per germline, CDR1 DFQATT and CDR2 SNEGSKA (reference sequence). V lost 5 bases and J 4 bases, leaving 11 bases between the germline ends. This CDR3 is built from 12 residues. CDR3 residues: CSAPRRSTEAFF. As DNA, the CDR3 is TGCAGTGCTCCCCGACGAAGCACTGAAGCTTTCTTT.

Ten or more counts support this clonotype. The CDR3 spells CASSSPGQVRGYEQYF. The CDR3 DNA is TGTGCCAGCAGCTCCCCGGGACAGGTTCGGGGCTACGAGCAGTACTTC. This rearrangement joins TRBV7-2 to TRBJ2-7, with 8 bases fitting TRBD1. The trim removed 4 bases at V and 3 bases at J, leaving 11 bases unmatched. The germline V gene encodes CDR1 SGHTA and CDR2 FQGNSA. This CDR3 has 16 amino acids.

The table lists this clonotype with many counts. The chain employs TRBV13 and TRBJ2-2, with D uncertain. Trimming took 1 base from V and 6 from J, leaving 6 bases between them. The CDR3 sequence is 13 residues long. Germline lookup yields CDR1 PRHDT and CDR2 FYEKMQ (reference sequence). The DNA for the CDR3 is TGTGCCAGCAGCTTAGAGGGTGCCGGGGAGCTGTTTTTT. Protein: CASSLEGAGELFF.

This clonotype was picked up many times. The V and J genes are TRBV5-4 and TRBJ2-3; the match to TRBD1 covers 10 bases. Unmatched junction bases numbered 4, after V lost 4 bases and J lost 2 bases. Germline V CDR1 and CDR2: SGHNT, YYREEE (reference sequence). The CDR3 is 15 residues long. This CDR3 is CASSPGTGDTDTQYF. CDR3 sequence (DNA): TGTGCCAGCAGCCCGGGGACAGGGGACACAGATACGCAGTATTTT.

There are many counts of this clonotype. V usage is TRBV6-5 and J usage is TRBJ1-2; D gene ambiguous. Germline-derived CDR1 and CDR2 are MNHEY and SVGAGI. The CDR3 length is 15 residues. V was trimmed by 6 bases and J by 2 bases, leaving 16 bases between them. The CDR3 DNA follows: TGTGCCAGCAGAACCGCCGGATCCGCGAACTATGGCTACACCTTC. It codes for CASRTAGSANYGYTF.

This chain uses TRBV3-1 with TRBJ2-2; 9 bases align to TRBD2. Trimming took 2 bases from V and 1 from J; bases not matched to a gene: 2. This CDR3 is 16 amino acids long. Germline V gene sequence: CDR1 LGHDT, CDR2 YNNKEL (reference sequence). CDR3 protein: CASSQKRGVNTGELFF. CDR3 coding DNA: TGTGCCAGCAGCCAAAAGCGGGGGGTGAACACCGGGGAGCTGTTTTTT.

At least ten counts were recorded for this clonotype. The chain joins TRBV5-1 to TRBJ2-2; D is possibly TRBD1 (5 bases). Trimming removed 4 bases at V and 4 bases at J, with 11 bases between. This CDR3 has 14 amino acids. The germline gives CDR1 SGHRS, CDR2 YFSETQ. The CDR3 DNA follows: TGCGCCAGCAGCGCGCAGGGTACCACCGGGGAGCTGTTTTTT. It codes for CASSAQGTTGELFF.

This clonotype showed up just a few times. The V gene is TRBV7-8, the J gene TRBJ1-2; D gene uncertain. Trimming cost V 2 bases and J 0 bases, with 10 bases left between them. Germline CDR1 and CDR2: SGHVS and FQNEAQ. This CDR3 comprises 15 residues. The CDR3 DNA reads TGTGCCAGCAGCTTAAGTACAACAGCTAACTATGGCTACACCTTC. It specifies CASSLSTTANYGYTF.

This clonotype showed up many times. V is TRBV5-1 and J is TRBJ1-5; D remains unclear. Germline V gene lookup returns CDR1 SGHRS and CDR2 YFSETQ. The CDR3 extends over 13 amino acids. V was clipped by 0 bases and J by 6 bases, with 7 bases between them. CDR3 nucleotides: TGCGCCAGCAGCTTGGAGGGATTTCAGCCCCAGCATTTT. Encoded protein: CASSLEGFQPQHF.

The sample holds many counts of this clonotype. The rearrangement links TRBV14 to TRBJ1-1, with D possibly matching TRBD1 (6 bases). Germline loops: CDR1 SGHDN, CDR2 FVKESK. V was trimmed by 3 bases and J by 0 bases, leaving 11 bases between them. This CDR3 spans 15 amino acids. In nucleotides, the CDR3 is TGTGCCAGCAGCCATCTACAGGGATTGAACACTGAAGCTTTCTTT. Translation: CASSHLQGLNTEAFF.

This clonotype was picked up many times. This chain links TRBV29-1 with TRBJ2-3, with 9 bases lining up with TRBD1. The CDR3 contains 14 residues. CDR1 and CDR2 from the germline V gene are SQVTM and ANQGSEA. The V segment lost 5 bases and the J segment 5 bases; nucleotides outside the gene matches: 8. CDR3 nucleotide sequence: TGCAGCGTTAAGGACAGGGGAGGAGTAGATACGCAGTATTTT. Translating it yields CSVKDRGGVDTQYF.

This chain joins TRBV6-2 or TRBV6-3 and TRBJ2-7; D is unresolved. This CDR3 contains 14 residues. Germline V gives CDR1 MNHEY, CDR2 SVGEGT. The V end was cut by 5 bases, the J end by 0 bases, with 11 bases between. The CDR3: CASSISGSSYEQYF. In DNA form, the CDR3 reads TGTGCCAGCAGTATCTCTGGAAGCTCCTACGAGCAGTACTTC.

This clonotype appeared a single time. DNA for the CDR3: TGCAGTGCCAACCACCGAGCGGGATCTATCCAAGAGACCCAGTACTTC. It translates to CSANHRAGSIQETQYF. This rearrangement joins TRBV20-1 to TRBJ2-5, with 7 nucleotides matching TRBD2. CDR3 length equals 16 residues. V was clipped by 6 bases and J by 1 base; unmatched bases: 14. The germline CDR1 and CDR2 sequences are DFQATT and SNEGSKA (reference sequence).

The chain employs TRBV6-6 and TRBJ1-2; D not resolved. Between the trimmed V and J ends, which lost 0 bases and 2 bases, there was a span of 10 bases. The germline V gene has CDR1 MNHNY and CDR2 SVGAGI (reference sequence). This CDR3 has 15 amino acids. The CDR3 region is CASSYSWGENYGYTF. The CDR3 coding sequence is TGTGCCAGCAGTTACTCATGGGGAGAGAACTATGGCTACACCTTC.

This clonotype was counted at least ten times. The V gene is TRBV7-8, the J gene TRBJ2-1; D is ambiguous. The CDR3 is made up of 14 amino acids. CDR1 is SGHVS, CDR2 FQNEAQ, per germline. V lost 0 bases and J lost 7, with 10 bases in between. DNA of the CDR3: TGTGCCAGCAGCTTAGCGGCCGGCGTGAATGAGCAGTTCTTC. As protein: CASSLAAGVNEQFF.

This clonotype was counted ten times or more. The chain uses TRBV11-2 and TRBJ2-7, with 8 bases lining up with TRBD2. This CDR3 spans 16 amino acids. The J segment lost 1 base and the V segment lost 1 base, leaving 6 bases of the junction unmatched. CDR1 and CDR2 (germline): SGHAT, FQNNGV. The CDR3 DNA is TGTGCCAGCAGCTTAGGTCCCACTAGCGGATCCTACGAGCAGTACTTC. Its protein is CASSLGPTSGSYEQYF.

This clonotype was seen many times. The rearrangement uses TRBV20-1 and TRBJ1-2; possible D gene TRBD1, 5 bases. The length of the CDR3 is 13 residues. CDR1 DFQATT and CDR2 SNEGSKA come from the germline V gene (reference sequence). Trimming pared 3 bases from V and 6 bases from J, leaving 14 bases between. Here the CDR3 reads CSASRTGSDGYTF. CDR3 nucleotides: TGCAGTGCTAGTAGAACAGGTTCTGATGGCTACACCTTC.